The 10 T cell receptor beta chains given below trace back to one sample, sequenced in a study of neurological immune-mediated disorders (dated by TCRdb to between 2019 and 2020). Library prep was done by 5' RACE. The reads were generated on an Illumina HiSeq 2500. Using fastp trimming at Q25 and MiXCR clonotype assembly, TCRdb reanalyzed the public sequencing data and kept in-frame beta chains. For every CDR3 protein sequence, its rows merge into one entry that carries the most common genes and DNA. A total of more than 30,000 distinct CDR3 sequences appear in this sample, roughly 4.4% of them only once. 20% to 25% of the sample is held by the ten biggest clonotypes. Sequenced input: PBMCs. The receptors were sampled from a man aged 18 to 30 in good health.

This clonotype was observed many times. V and J are TRBV12-3 or TRBV12-4 and TRBJ2-7; D might be TRBD1 (6 bases). The germline V and J ends were trimmed by 3 bases and 4 bases, with 22 bases remaining between them. CDR3 size: 17 residues. The CDR3 region is CASSLGVEAGVGYEQYF. In nucleotides, the CDR3 is TGTGCCAGCAGTTTGGGAGTTGAGGCAGGGGTAGGGTACGAGCAGTACTTC.

This clonotype was seen ten or more times. V is TRBV7-9 and J is TRBJ2-1; 14 bases are shared with TRBD2. Germline V gene data show CDR1 as SEHNR and CDR2 as FQNEAQ (reference sequence). The CDR3 runs to 16 residues. J was trimmed by 9 bases and V by 6 bases; bases with no gene match: 10. The CDR3 sequence: CASRGPGTSGGFEQFF. Written as DNA, the CDR3 is TGTGCCAGCAGGGGACCCGGGACTAGCGGGGGATTTGAGCAGTTCTTC.

By proportion, this clonotype is medium-sized. The chain carries TRBV5-1 and TRBJ2-1, with no clear D. The V and J ends lost 0 bases and 1 base respectively, with 5 bases between them. Germline values: CDR1 SGHRS, CDR2 YFSETQ. CDR3 length: 14 residues. CDR3 residues: CASSLDSSYNEQFF. CDR3 sequence (DNA): TGCGCCAGCAGCTTGGACAGTTCCTACAATGAGCAGTTCTTC. Based on the CDR3 plus reference TRBV5-1 and TRBJ2-1, the full variable domain is KAGVTQTPRYLIKTRGQQVTLSCSPISGHRSVSWYQQTPGQGLQFLFEYFSETQRNKGNFPGRFSGRQFSNSRSEMNVSTLELGDSALYLCASSLDSSYNEQFFGPGTRLTVL.

This clonotype was recorded many times. V usage is TRBV20-1 and J usage is TRBJ1-1; the match to TRBD1 covers 7 bases. Germline CDR1 and CDR2: DFQATT and SNEGSKA (reference sequence). The V gene end was trimmed by 3 bases and the J gene end by 3 bases; junction bases not matched to a gene: 7. The length of the CDR3 is 14 residues. CDR3 DNA: TGCAGTGCTAGGGTCCGGGACAGTCACACTGAAGCTTTCTTT. It encodes CSARVRDSHTEAFF.

This clonotype was seen ten or more times. V usage is TRBV7-2 and J usage is TRBJ2-7; maybe TRBD2 (5 bases). The CDR3 totals 13 residues. In germline, CDR1 is SGHTA, CDR2 FQGNSA. Trimming pared 5 bases from V and 6 bases from J, leaving 14 bases between. The CDR3, as DNA: TGTGCCAGCAGCCAGGATGCGGGTGTCGAGCAGTACTTC. As protein: CASSQDAGVEQYF. The full variable domain, rest sourced from reference TRBV7-2 and TRBJ2-7, is GAGVSQSPSNKVTEKGKDVELRCDPISGHTALYWYRQSLGQGLEFLIYFQGNSAPDKSGLPSDRFSAERTGGSVSTLTIQRTQQEDSAVYLCASSQDAGVEQYFGPGTRLTVT.

This clonotype occurred many times. The V and J genes are TRBV7-2 and TRBJ2-7, with D hard to call. Per the germline V gene, CDR1 is SGHTA and CDR2 is FQGNSA. The CDR3 is 14 residues long. The germline V and J ends were trimmed by 6 bases and 6 bases, with 18 bases remaining between them. The CDR3 loop reads CASSPTGPLGEQYF. CDR3 DNA sequence: TGTGCCAGCAGTCCGACGGGCCCCCTTGGCGAGCAGTACTTC.

The sample holds many counts of this clonotype. The chain carries TRBV9 and TRBJ1-6; TRBD1 agrees at 8 bases. The junction had 2 bases not matched to a gene; V was cut back by 4 bases and J by 5 bases. Per the germline V gene, CDR1 is SGDLS and CDR2 is YYNGEE. The CDR3 is made up of 14 amino acids. In DNA form, the CDR3 reads TGTGCCAGCAGCACAGGGGGTGATAATTCACCCCTCCACTTT. This sequence encodes CASSTGGDNSPLHF. The full variable domain, completed using reference TRBV9 and TRBJ1-6, is DSGVTQTPKHLITATGQRVTLRCSPRSGDLSVYWYQQSLDQGLQFLIQYYNGEERAKGNILERFSAQQFPDLHSELNLSSLELGDSALYFCASSTGGDNSPLHFGNGTRLTVT.

This clonotype was recorded many times. CDR3 loop: CASSPVVGMNTEAFF. DNA of the CDR3: TGCGCCAGCAGCCCTGTGGTGGGGATGAACACTGAAGCTTTCTTT. The J gene is TRBJ1-1, the V gene TRBV5-1; D is undetermined. Looked up from germline, CDR1 is SGHRS and CDR2 is YFSETQ. The CDR3 extends over 15 amino acids. Trimming took off 4 bases at V and 0 bases at J, with 13 bases between the two ends.

Ten or more counts support this clonotype. The chain couples TRBV20-1 to TRBJ1-6, with a possible D match to TRBD1 (6 bases). The CDR3 contains 17 residues. Germline CDR1 DFQATT, CDR2 SNEGSKA (reference sequence). Trimming left V 2 bases short and J 0 bases short, with 14 bases between. Here the CDR3 DNA reads TGCAGTGCTAGAAACAGGGAACGGATCTCCTATAATTCACCCCTCCACTTT. It yields the protein CSARNRERISYNSPLHF.

Ten or more counts support this clonotype. The gene calls are TRBV3-1 and TRBJ1-2; the D gene is possibly TRBD1 (6 bases). Trimming removed 4 bases at V and 0 bases at J, with 15 bases between. This CDR3 contains 16 residues. From germline, CDR1 is LGHDT and CDR2 YNNKEL (reference sequence). In DNA, the CDR3 is TGTGCCAGCAGCCCACAGGGAGGGCAGGCTAACTATGGCTACACCTTC. Translation: CASSPQGGQANYGYTF.